One sample yielded the 28 T cell receptor beta chains listed below, sequenced in a study of shared clonotypes between healthy human individuals. Only in-frame clones appear in the TCRdb table, and some are missing; sequencing was by immunoSEQ multiplex PCR. The repertoire holds some 2.1 million clones, with around 93% as singletons. Only CD45RO-negative cells positively selected for CCR7 counted as naive CD8 cells, so terminally differentiated effector memory CD45RA+ cells were excluded. Sequenced sample: naive CD8+ T cells from PBMCs. Every receptor here comes from a man between 18 and 29 years old in good health. Some clones in this sample may be carry-over from other donors' samples.

The chain has TRBV19 and TRBJ1-2; the D gene is possibly TRBD1 (5 bases). V lost 9 bases to trimming and J lost 4 bases, with 18 bases between them. In germline, CDR1 is LNHDA, CDR2 SQIVND (reference sequence). The CDR3 contains 14 residues. The CDR3 nucleotides read TGTGCCAGAAGAGAGGGGAGGCCGGGCTATGGCTACACCTTC. The encoded protein is CARREGRPGYGYTF.

The chain employs TRBV9 and TRBJ2-3; TRBD2 aligns across 9 bases. V lost 4 bases, J lost 3 bases, and 6 bases stayed unmatched. CDR3 size: 15 residues. In germline, CDR1 is SGDLS, CDR2 YYNGEE. For the CDR3, the DNA is TGTGCCAGCAGCTCAAGCGGGAGGACGACAGATACGCAGTATTTT. Its translation: CASSSSGRTTDTQYF.

The chain uses TRBV7-3 and TRBJ2-3; perhaps TRBD2 as D (5 bases). Per germline, CDR1 SGHTA and CDR2 FQGTGA. The CDR3 covers 15 residues. Trimming took off 2 bases at V and 4 bases at J, with 13 bases between the two ends. The CDR3 spells CASSLGRAKADTQYF. The CDR3 DNA is TGTGCCAGCAGCTTAGGGCGGGCCAAGGCAGATACGCAGTATTTT.

V gene TRBV5-1 combines with J gene TRBJ2-1; tentatively, D is TRBD1 or TRBD2 (5 bases each). The CDR3 contains 14 residues. V was clipped by 3 bases and J by 10 bases, with 17 bases between them. Germline assignment: CDR1 SGHRS and CDR2 YFSETQ. As DNA, the CDR3 is TGCGCCAGCAGCTCCTCCCGGGACCAGTTAGAGCAGTTCTTC. Its protein product is CASSSSRDQLEQFF.

This chain links TRBV5-6 with TRBJ2-1; D not resolved. Between the trimmed V and J ends, which lost 4 bases and 10 bases, there was a span of 12 bases. The CDR3 is 12 residues long. Germline assignment: CDR1 SGHDT and CDR2 YYEEEE. CDR3 loop: CASSGPKEEQFF. CDR3 nucleotide sequence: TGTGCCAGCAGCGGCCCTAAGGAGGAGCAGTTCTTC.

The chain joins TRBV5-1 to TRBJ2-3; 8 bases align to TRBD1. The CDR3 has 16 amino acids. In germline, CDR1 is SGHRS, CDR2 YFSETQ. V trimming: 3 bases; J trimming: 2 bases; junction bases outside the gene matches: 8. The CDR3 coding sequence is TGCGCCAGCAGCTCCTTACAGGGGGTATACACAGATACGCAGTATTTT. Amino acids: CASSSLQGVYTDTQYF.

V is TRBV5-1 and J is TRBJ2-5, with TRBD2 as a possible D gene (5 bases). CDR1 is SGHRS and CDR2 is YFSETQ in the germline V gene. V shed 0 bases and J shed 4 bases, with 16 bases lying between them. The CDR3 spans 16 residues. In nucleotides, the CDR3 is TGCGCCAGCAGCTTGGGCTTACGGAGGATGACAGAGACCCAGTACTTC. This sequence encodes CASSLGLRRMTETQYF. The entire variable domain, with the rest obtained from reference TRBV5-1 and TRBJ2-5, is as follows: KAGVTQTPRYLIKTRGQQVTLSCSPISGHRSVSWYQQTPGQGLQFLFEYFSETQRNKGNFPGRFSGRQFSNSRSEMNVSTLELGDSALYLCASSLGLRRMTETQYFGPGTRLLVL.

J is TRBJ2-2 and V is TRBV9; weak D call: TRBD1 (6 bases). The CDR3 loop spans 16 amino acids. CDR1 and CDR2 (germline): SGDLS, YYNGEE. The germline V and J ends were trimmed by 0 bases and 5 bases, with 14 bases remaining between them. CDR3 bases: TGTGCCAGCAGCGTAGGCCCAGGGGTCGGGACCGGGGAGCTGTTTTTT. It specifies CASSVGPGVGTGELFF.

This sequence joins TRBV4-1 and TRBJ1-2; D is uncertain. The germline V gene encodes CDR1 MGHRA and CDR2 YSYEKL. V gave up 0 bases and J gave up 4 bases, with 12 bases separating them. The CDR3 length is 15 residues. The CDR3 DNA reads as TGCGCCAGCAGCCAAGATAGCCGGCAGCCCTATGGCTACACCTTC. Protein product: CASSQDSRQPYGYTF.

The chain recombines TRBV7-6 with TRBJ2-1; TRBD2 is a possible D gene (7 bases). V was trimmed by 2 bases and J by 5 bases, leaving 13 bases between them. The CDR3 runs 15 residues. Germline values: CDR1 SGHVS, CDR2 FNYEAQ. The CDR3 loop is CASSLRQGRDNEQFF. In nucleotides, the CDR3 is TGTGCCAGCAGCTTACGCCAGGGGAGGGACAATGAGCAGTTCTTC.

This chain joins TRBV13 and TRBJ2-7, with D uncertain. The ends were cut back, 5 bases at V and 1 base at J, with 12 bases in the middle. This CDR3 is 14 amino acids long. The germline V gene encodes CDR1 PRHDT and CDR2 FYEKMQ (reference sequence). The CDR3 reads CASSARTASYEQYF. The CDR3 DNA follows: TGTGCCAGCAGCGCACGGACCGCTTCCTACGAGCAGTACTTC.

The V gene is TRBV9, the J gene TRBJ1-5; D not resolved. The CDR3 extends over 14 amino acids. Germline CDR1 SGDLS, CDR2 YYNGEE. The ends were cut back, 0 bases at V and 5 bases at J, with 9 bases in the middle. The CDR3 DNA reads TGTGCCAGCAGCGTAGGGGCAGAAGATCAGCCCCAGCATTTT. It specifies CASSVGAEDQPQHF. Drawing the rest from reference TRBV9 and TRBJ1-5, the complete variable domain is DSGVTQTPKHLITATGQRVTLRCSPRSGDLSVYWYQQSLDQGLQFLIQYYNGEERAKGNILERFSAQQFPDLHSELNLSSLELGDSALYFCASSVGAEDQPQHFGDGTRLSIL.

This clone was detected a few times. The same CDR3 arises from other DNA sequences in this sample as well. The chain has TRBV27 and TRBJ2-7, with TRBD2 as a possible D gene (6 bases). The V gene's germline CDR1 is MNHEY and CDR2 SMNVEV (reference sequence). The CDR3 totals 13 residues. V dropped 3 bases and J dropped 1 base, with 7 bases sitting between them. The CDR3 region has the DNA TGTGCCAGCAGTTTTCGGGGGTCCTACGAGCAGTACTTC. It codes for CASSFRGSYEQYF.

The count of this clone is one. The sample contains more than one DNA sequence encoding this CDR3. This sequence joins TRBV7-9 and TRBJ2-7, with D unclear. V shed 0 bases and J shed 2 bases, with 5 bases lying between them. Germline values: CDR1 SEHNR, CDR2 FQNEAQ (reference sequence). CDR3 length: 13 amino acids. This CDR3 reads CASSLAAPYEQYF. In DNA form, the CDR3 reads TGTGCCAGCAGCTTAGCGGCCCCCTACGAGCAGTACTTC. The variable domain in full, with the rest retrieved from reference TRBV7-9 and TRBJ2-7, is DTGVSQNPRHKITKRGQNVTFRCDPISEHNRLYWYRQTLGQGPEFLTYFQNEAQLEKSRLLSDRFSAERPKGSFSTLEIQRTEQGDSAMYLCASSLAAPYEQYFGPGTRLTVT.

The chain links TRBV27 to TRBJ2-7, with no clear D. Trimming took off 2 bases at V and 0 bases at J, with 11 bases between the two ends. Germline CDR1 reads MNHEY; CDR2 reads SMNVEV (reference sequence). There are 15 residues in the CDR3. In nucleotides, the CDR3 is TGTGCCAGCAGTTTAAGAGGCGCCTTCTCCTACGAGCAGTACTTC. It yields the protein CASSLRGAFSYEQYF.

This chain links TRBV7-9 with TRBJ2-7; D unresolved. The CDR3 runs to 12 residues. The V and J ends lost 5 bases and 2 bases respectively, with 7 bases between them. The germline CDR1 and CDR2 sequences are SEHNR and FQNEAQ (reference sequence). Here the CDR3 reads CASSDPTYEQYF. For the CDR3, the DNA is TGTGCCAGCAGCGACCCAACCTACGAGCAGTACTTC.

This clone appeared a single time. V usage is TRBV4-1 and J usage is TRBJ1-1; D uncertain. CDR1 and CDR2 (germline): MGHRA, YSYEKL. This CDR3 has 14 residues. V was clipped by 4 bases and J by 1 base, with 10 bases between them. CDR3 coding DNA: TGCGCCAGCAGCCGAACAGTTACGAACACTGAAGCTTTCTTT. This translates into CASSRTVTNTEAFF.

This chain links TRBV14 with TRBJ1-2; a weak D match, TRBD1 (6 bases). V was clipped by 2 bases and J by 6 bases, with 16 bases between them. Per the germline V gene, CDR1 is SGHDN and CDR2 is FVKESK. This CDR3 is 15 amino acids long. The chain's CDR3 is CASSQNHRVGDGYTF. As DNA, the CDR3 is TGTGCCAGCAGCCAAAACCACAGGGTGGGGGATGGCTACACCTTC. The full variable domain, its missing parts supplied by reference TRBV14 and TRBJ1-2, is EAGVTQFPSHSVIEKGQTVTLRCDPISGHDNLYWYRRVMGKEIKFLLHFVKESKQDESGMPNNRFLAERTGGTYSTLKVQPAELEDSGVYFCASSQNHRVGDGYTFGSGTRLTVV.

The chain has TRBV27 and TRBJ2-7, with D possibly being TRBD1 or TRBD2 (5 bases each). CDR1 and CDR2 from the germline V gene are MNHEY and SMNVEV (reference sequence). The CDR3 loop spans 13 amino acids. Trimming removed 2 bases from V and 4 bases from J, with 9 bases in between. In DNA form, the CDR3 reads TGTGCCAGCAGTTTAGGGACCATGTACGAGCAGTACTTC. Translating gives CASSLGTMYEQYF.

In regard to this clone: The same CDR3 is also encoded by other DNA sequences in this sample. In nucleotides, the CDR3 is TGTGCCAGCAGCCCTGGGTCATCTGGGGCCAACGTCCTGACTTTC. Protein sequence: CASSPGSSGANVLTF. V is TRBV6-5 and J is TRBJ2-6; D gene unclear. Trimming took off 6 bases at V and 1 base at J, with 10 bases between the two ends. This CDR3 has 15 residues. Per germline, CDR1 MNHEY and CDR2 SVGAGI.

The chain couples TRBV19 to TRBJ2-5; D remains ambiguous. Germline-derived CDR1 and CDR2 are LNHDA and SQIVND (reference sequence). The V end lost 0 bases, the J end lost 2 bases, and 7 bases lay between the germline ends. This CDR3 has 14 amino acids. CDR3: CASSIDLEQETQYF. The CDR3 DNA reads as TGTGCCAGTAGTATAGATCTGGAACAAGAGACCCAGTACTTC.

The chain combines TRBV27 with TRBJ1-2; 9 bases are a match to TRBD1. From germline, CDR1 is MNHEY and CDR2 SMNVEV (reference sequence). J gave up 1 base and V 4 bases, and 4 bases lay outside the gene matches. There are 15 residues in the CDR3. The CDR3 sequence: CASSSGQGLNYGYTF. DNA for the CDR3: TGTGCCAGCAGTTCGGGACAGGGTCTTAACTATGGCTACACCTTC.

This clone showed up just once. The chain combines TRBV7-9 with TRBJ2-7; D tentatively fits TRBD1 or TRBD2 (6 bases each). Trimming left V 8 bases short and J 2 bases short, with 13 bases between. The length of the CDR3 is 13 residues. The V gene's germline CDR1 is SEHNR and CDR2 FQNEAQ (reference sequence). CDR3 protein: CASAEGGPYEQYF. For the CDR3, the DNA is TGTGCCAGCGCCGAGGGGGGTCCCTACGAGCAGTACTTC. Together with reference TRBV7-9 and TRBJ2-7, the CDR3 gives the full variable domain: DTGVSQNPRHKITKRGQNVTFRCDPISEHNRLYWYRQTLGQGPEFLTYFQNEAQLEKSRLLSDRFSAERPKGSFSTLEIQRTEQGDSAMYLCASAEGGPYEQYFGPGTRLTVT.

Worth noting for this clone: Other DNA sequences of this sample code for an identical CDR3. The genes are TRBV19 and TRBJ1-5; possibly TRBD1 for D (5 bases). Germline CDR1 and CDR2: LNHDA and SQIVND (reference sequence). This CDR3 has 15 residues. Trimming stripped 0 bases from V and 0 bases from J, with 6 bases between. The CDR3 protein is CASSIDRDSNQPQHF. The CDR3 DNA reads TGTGCCAGTAGTATAGACAGGGATAGCAATCAGCCCCAGCATTTT.

This rearrangement joins TRBV2 to TRBJ1-1; a possible D gene is TRBD1 (6 bases). The CDR3 runs to 15 residues. Germline CDR1 is SNHLY and CDR2 is FYNNEI. Trimming cost V 3 bases and J 5 bases, with 16 bases left between them. The CDR3 reads CASSDPDSIWTEAFF. For the CDR3, the DNA is TGTGCCAGCAGTGACCCGGACAGCATATGGACTGAAGCTTTCTTT. The variable domain in full, completed from reference TRBV2 and TRBJ1-1, reads EPEVTQTPSHQVTQMGQEVILRCVPISNHLYFYWYRQILGQKVEFLVSFYNNEISEKSEIFDDQFSVERPDGSNFTLKIRSTKLEDSAMYFCASSDPDSIWTEAFFGQGTRLTVV.

The chain employs TRBV4-1 and TRBJ2-3, with D possibly TRBD1 on 5 matching bases. The V and J ends lost 0 bases and 2 bases respectively, with 9 bases between them. Germline V gene sequence: CDR1 MGHRA, CDR2 YSYEKL. The CDR3 runs 15 residues. CDR3 sequence reads: CASSQDIRVTDTQYF. The DNA of the CDR3 is TGCGCCAGCAGCCAAGATATCAGGGTCACAGATACGCAGTATTTT.

The rearrangement joins TRBV5-4 to TRBJ2-1; TRBD1 or TRBD2 may be the D gene (6 bases each). CDR1 is SGHNT and CDR2 is YYREEE in the germline V gene (reference sequence). Trimming took off 4 bases at V and 2 bases at J, with 16 bases between the two ends. The CDR3 length is 16 residues. The CDR3 loop is CASSPEVGGTYNEQFF. The CDR3 bases are TGTGCCAGCAGCCCGGAGGTGGGGGGCACCTACAATGAGCAGTTCTTC.

The genes are TRBV5-5 and TRBJ1-5; possible D gene TRBD1, 5 bases. The CDR3 spans 14 residues. Looked up from germline, CDR1 is SGHKS and CDR2 is YYEKEE (reference sequence). V was clipped by 0 bases and J by 2 bases, with 6 bases between them. The CDR3 DNA follows: TGTGCCAGCAGCTTGGTGGGGGGCAATCAGCCCCAGCATTTT. This sequence encodes CASSLVGGNQPQHF.